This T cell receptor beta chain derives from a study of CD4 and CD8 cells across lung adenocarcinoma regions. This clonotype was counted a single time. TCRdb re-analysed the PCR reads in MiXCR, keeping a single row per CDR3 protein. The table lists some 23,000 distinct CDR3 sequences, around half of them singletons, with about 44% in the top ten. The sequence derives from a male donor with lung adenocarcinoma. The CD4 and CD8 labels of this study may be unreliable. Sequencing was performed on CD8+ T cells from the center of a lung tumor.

CDR3 loop: CASSSRGRGGTNIQYF. The CDR3 nucleotides read TGTGCCAGCAGTTCAAGGGGTCGGGGGGGCACAAACATTCAGTATTTT. V is TRBV27 and J is TRBJ2-4, with 8 bases fitting TRBD2. The assigned J gene may be wrong: the sequence end matches TRBJ2-3 better. Germline lookup yields CDR1 MNHEY and CDR2 SMNVEV (reference sequence). The CDR3 is made up of 16 amino acids.